This TCR beta chain was recorded in a study of cytomegalovirus exposure and HLA in healthy donors. About the research overall: A later analysis reported the same platform for the roughly 120 validation repertoires and the 666 first-cohort repertoires.

Libraries were prepared by immunoSEQ multiplex PCR; TCRdb keeps only in-frame clonotypes and omits some of them. The sample holds 250,000 to 400,000 clones, roughly 87% seen once. CDR1 is LNHDA and CDR2 is SQIVND in the germline V gene (reference sequence). This CDR3 is built from 14 residues. V dropped 3 bases and J dropped 4 bases, with 12 bases sitting between them. On this clone: Its antigen remains unidentified.

Study conclusions and caveats: Within the approximately 130 validation repertoires, first-cohort TCR clusters tended to co-occur, according to a later analysis. The study listed some 160 cytomegalovirus-associated TCR beta chains.

V is TRBV19 and J is TRBJ1-2; no definite D call. The source is a man aged 30 to 45 in good health and CMV-seronegative. Sequencing was performed on PBMCs. The CDR3 DNA reads as TGTGCCAGTAGTATGGGCGTGGTGGTCTATGGCTACACCTTC. This encodes CASSMGVVVYGYTF.